This TCR beta chain stems from a study of blood T cell repertoires in COVID-19. Study-level background: The United States, Italy and Spain were the sources of the acute and convalescent COVID-19 samples. T cells, B-cell-depleted T cells, or PBMCs provided the cDNA or gDNA that served as material.

Germline V gene lookup returns CDR1 MNHEY and CDR2 SMNVEV (reference sequence). V lost 2 bases, J lost 3 bases, and 11 bases lay in between. This CDR3 comprises 14 residues. In the authors' methods: The authors estimated nucleated cell counts from reference gene primer amplification. Sequenced by immunoSEQ multiplex PCR; TCRdb stores in-frame clones only, minus some. V and J calls and clone size are copied from that table; D and trimming were computed from the DNA. Of over 60,000 clones listed, about 78% were seen once; the top ten hold 50%. This receptor was taken from a woman older than 75 with acute or convalescent COVID-19. The chain has TRBV27 and TRBJ2-7, with a possible D match to TRBD1 (5 bases). What was sequenced was peripheral blood. The CDR3 nucleotides read TGTGCCAGCAGTTTAAGGCAGGGCCTCTACGAGCAGTACTTC. Its protein is CASSLRQGLYEQYF.